These 11 T cell receptor beta chains originate from one sample sequenced in a study of blood T cells in healthy people across ages. The authors ran a second PCR of about 6 to 11 cycles using a sample-barcoded 5' primer and a J-beta primer mix. TCRdb re-derived calls from the 5' RACE reads in MiXCR, one entry per CDR3 protein. The sample has about 1.8 million distinct CDR3 sequences, roughly 50% seen once. The specimen sequenced was blood. The receptors come from a woman aged 40-49 years in good health.

The chain carries TRBV25-1 and TRBJ1-2; a weak D match, TRBD1 (6 bases). Trimming shortened V by 2 bases and J by 5 bases, and 12 bases separated the two germline ends. The CDR3 runs 14 residues. Germline lookup yields CDR1 MGHDK and CDR2 SYGVNS. CDR3 nucleotides: TGTGCCAGCAGTGAACCAGCAGGGGTGTATGGCTACACCTTC. It translates to CASSEPAGVYGYTF.

The V and J genes are TRBV13 and TRBJ1-2, with TRBD1 matching over 7 bases. The CDR3 runs 13 residues. The V gene end was trimmed by 5 bases and the J gene end by 6 bases; junction bases not matched to a gene: 6. CDR1 and CDR2 (germline): PRHDT, FYEKMQ (reference sequence). The CDR3 loop is CASSQGQRNGYTF. DNA for the CDR3: TGTGCCAGCAGCCAGGGACAGAGAAATGGCTACACCTTC.

The chain carries TRBV12-3 or TRBV12-4 and TRBJ2-1; the match to TRBD2 covers 11 bases. CDR3 length equals 16 residues. Germline trimming cut 5 bases from V and 7 bases from J; bases unmatched to any gene: 10. The DNA of the CDR3 is TGTGCCAGCAGTGATATTAGCGGGGGGGCCTTAAATGAGCAGTTCTTC. It codes for CASSDISGGALNEQFF.

The chain employs TRBV6-5 and TRBJ2-7, with D unresolved. The CDR3 contains 13 residues. Germline V gene data show CDR1 as MNHEY and CDR2 as SVGAGI. With 4 bases removed from V and 2 bases from J, the gap between germline ends came to 9 bases. CDR3 coding DNA: TGTGCCAGCAGTTCACTACCGCCCTACGAGCAGTACTTC. The encoded protein is CASSSLPPYEQYF.

This CDR3 is CASSPRQLPQGQPQHF. CDR3 nucleotide sequence: TGTGCCAGCAGTCCAAGACAGCTTCCCCAGGGGCAGCCCCAGCATTTT. The chain has TRBV12-3 or TRBV12-4 and TRBJ1-5, with D possibly TRBD1 on 6 matching bases. The germline V and J ends were trimmed by 5 bases and 7 bases, with 21 bases remaining between them. This CDR3 has 16 residues.

The chain has TRBV12-3 or TRBV12-4 and TRBJ2-5; 10 bases are a match to TRBD2. The V and J ends lost 3 bases and 9 bases, in that order; junction bases with no gene match: 7. The CDR3 is made up of 14 amino acids. DNA of the CDR3: TGTGCCAGCAGTTTGGCTAGCGGGGGATGGGCCCAGTACTTC. Its protein product is CASSLASGGWAQYF.

The chain carries TRBV5-4 and TRBJ1-5, with a weak D call TRBD1 (5 bases). The germline V and J ends were trimmed by 0 bases and 7 bases, with 11 bases remaining between them. Germline V gives CDR1 SGHNT, CDR2 YYREEE (reference sequence). This CDR3 comprises 14 residues. DNA of the CDR3: TGTGCCAGCAGCTTGGCAGGGAGCAGGCAGCCCCAGCATTTT. Amino acid sequence: CASSLAGSRQPQHF.

The gene calls are TRBV12-3 or TRBV12-4 and TRBJ2-1; 8 positions match TRBD1. This CDR3 spans 15 amino acids. V lost 4 bases to trimming and J lost 8 bases; unmatched junction nucleotides: 10. CDR3 sequence reads: CASSWDRILGYEQFF. The CDR3 bases are TGTGCCAGCAGTTGGGACAGGATCCTAGGTTATGAGCAGTTCTTC.

This clonotype has more than one count but fewer than ten. The chain combines TRBV5-1 with TRBJ2-7; TRBD2 aligns across 9 bases. The CDR3 consists of 17 residues. The germline gives CDR1 SGHRS, CDR2 YFSETQ. V lost 0 bases, J lost 3 bases, and 10 bases stayed unmatched. In nucleotides, the CDR3 is TGCGCCAGCAGCTTGGGACCCGAACTAGCGGGCCTCTACGAGCAGTACTTC. Protein sequence: CASSLGPELAGLYEQYF.

The rearrangement uses TRBV20-1 and TRBJ1-5, with 8 bases lining up with TRBD1. V lost 0 bases to trimming and J lost 6 bases; unmatched junction nucleotides: 10. The length of the CDR3 is 16 residues. Germline lookup yields CDR1 DFQATT and CDR2 SNEGSKA (reference sequence). The CDR3, as DNA: TGCAGTGCTAGAGAACCAGGGGGCGAACGGGTTCAGCCCCAGCATTTT. Protein sequence: CSAREPGGERVQPQHF.

This clonotype turned up a few times. The chain recombines TRBV12-3 or TRBV12-4 with TRBJ2-5; D is undetermined. Trimming took off 8 bases at V and 5 bases at J, with 18 bases between the two ends. CDR3 length: 14 residues. CDR3 coding DNA: TGTGCCAGCTCTGGTGGGGTGGAAGGTGAGACCCAGTACTTC. This gives the protein CASSGGVEGETQYF.